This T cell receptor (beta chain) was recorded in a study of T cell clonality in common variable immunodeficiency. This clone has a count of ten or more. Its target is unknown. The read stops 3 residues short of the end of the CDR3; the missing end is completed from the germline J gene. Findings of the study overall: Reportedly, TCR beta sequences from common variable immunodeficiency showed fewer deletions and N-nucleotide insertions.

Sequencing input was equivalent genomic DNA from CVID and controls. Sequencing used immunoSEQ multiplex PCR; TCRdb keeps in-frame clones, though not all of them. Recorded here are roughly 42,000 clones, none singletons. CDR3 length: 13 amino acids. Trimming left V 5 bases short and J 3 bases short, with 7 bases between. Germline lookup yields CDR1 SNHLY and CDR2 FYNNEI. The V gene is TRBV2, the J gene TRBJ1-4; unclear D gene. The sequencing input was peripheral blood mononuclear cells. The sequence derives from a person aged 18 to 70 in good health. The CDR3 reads CASSLASNEKLFF. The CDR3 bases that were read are TGTGCCAGCAGTCTGGCCTCTAATGAAAAA. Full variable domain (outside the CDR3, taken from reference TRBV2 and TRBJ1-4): EPEVTQTPSHQVTQMGQEVILRCVPISNHLYFYWYRQILGQKVEFLVSFYNNEISEKSEIFDDQFSVERPDGSNFTLKIRSTKLEDSAMYFCASSLASNEKLFFGSGTQLSVL.